These 9 T cell receptor beta chains were sequenced from one sample in a study of shared T cell receptors in the human thymus. Clones were read by immunoSEQ multiplex PCR, and TCRdb kept only the in-frame ones, dropping some. Of 540,000 or so clones listed, more than 75% are singletons. The same specimen was also included in a second study, on human thymus T cells.

Sequences were obtained from thymocytes. These receptors came from a boy younger than two with a congenital heart defect.

The chain couples TRBV30 to TRBJ2-5; D might be TRBD2 (6 bases). Germline V gives CDR1 GTSNPN, CDR2 SVGIG (reference sequence). V gave up 7 bases and J gave up 5 bases, with 20 bases separating them. The length of the CDR3 is 14 residues. CDR3 loop: CAYGWPGEYETQYF. CDR3 DNA: TGTGCCTATGGCTGGCCGGGAGAGTACGAGACCCAGTACTTC.

CDR3 in DNA: TGTGCCAGTAGCCGGAGGACAGGTTTGAACAATCAGCCCCAGCATTTT. As protein: CASSRRTGLNNQPQHF. The chain joins TRBV19 to TRBJ1-5, with TRBD1 matching 7 bases. With 6 bases clipped from V and 3 bases from J, the junction kept 11 bases outside the gene matches. Germline CDR1 and CDR2: LNHDA and SQIVND (reference sequence). The CDR3 loop spans 16 amino acids.

The chain carries TRBV4-2 and TRBJ1-5; possibly TRBD1 for D (5 bases). Germline V lookup: CDR1 LGHNA, CDR2 YNFKEQ. Trimming removed 4 bases from V and 5 bases from J, with 18 bases in between. The CDR3 runs 16 residues. Here the CDR3 DNA reads TGTGCCAGCAGCCCCACTCCCCAGGGTACTGATCAGCCCCAGCATTTT. Translated: CASSPTPQGTDQPQHF.

The chain couples TRBV28 to TRBJ1-4, with TRBD1 as a possible D gene (5 bases). The CDR3 length is 18 residues. The V gene lost 1 base and the J gene lost 4 bases, with 19 bases spanning the gap. The germline V gene encodes CDR1 MDHEN and CDR2 SYDVKM. CDR3 loop: CASSLYTWVGGINEKLFF. The CDR3 bases are TGTGCCAGCAGTTTATATACGTGGGTGGGGGGGATTAATGAAAAACTGTTTTTT.

About this clone: Other DNA sequences of this sample code for an identical CDR3. The V call is TRBV7-2, the J call TRBJ2-3; D remains ambiguous. V was shortened by 5 bases and J by 0 bases, with 3 bases between the two germline ends. CDR1 is SGHTA, CDR2 FQGNSA, per germline. This CDR3 comprises 12 residues. The CDR3 DNA reads TGTGCCAGCAGCCCTAGCACAGATACGCAGTATTTT. It encodes CASSPSTDTQYF.

This rearrangement joins TRBV30 to TRBJ2-7; TRBD1 matches at 10 bases. V gave up 3 bases and J gave up 1 base; unmatched junction bases: 0. The CDR3 has 13 residues. Per the germline V gene, CDR1 is GTSNPN and CDR2 is SVGIG (reference sequence). In DNA, the CDR3 is TGTGCCTGGAGGGACAGGGGGTCCTACGAGCAGTACTTC. It is translated as CAWRDRGSYEQYF. Together with reference TRBV30 and TRBJ2-7, the CDR3 gives the full variable domain: SQTIHQWPATLVQPVGSPLSLECTVEGTSNPNLYWYRQAAGRGLQLLFYSVGIGQISSEVPQNLSASRPQDRQFILSSKKLLLSDSGFYLCAWRDRGSYEQYFGPGTRLTVT.

The chain has TRBV7-7 and TRBJ2-2, with D unresolved. Per germline, CDR1 SSHAT and CDR2 FNYEAQ (reference sequence). The germline V and J ends were trimmed by 3 bases and 2 bases, with 10 bases remaining between them. This CDR3 comprises 15 residues. The DNA of the CDR3 is TGTGCCAGCAGCTTGAGTGGCGGTAACACCGGGGAGCTGTTTTTT. Translating it yields CASSLSGGNTGELFF.

This sequence joins TRBV9 and TRBJ2-7; 7 positions agree with TRBD2. Germline V CDR1 and CDR2: SGDLS, YYNGEE. The junction had 8 bases not matched to a gene; V was cut back by 0 bases and J by 2 bases. This CDR3 spans 16 amino acids. The CDR3, as DNA: TGTGCCAGCAGCGTAGGTCGACTAGCTAGTACCTACGAGCAGTACTTC. Protein: CASSVGRLASTYEQYF. Supplemented by reference TRBV9 and TRBJ2-7, the full variable domain reads DSGVTQTPKHLITATGQRVTLRCSPRSGDLSVYWYQQSLDQGLQFLIQYYNGEERAKGNILERFSAQQFPDLHSELNLSSLELGDSALYFCASSVGRLASTYEQYFGPGTRLTVT.

The chain uses TRBV29-1 and TRBJ2-1, with 9 bases that match TRBD2. The CDR3 sequence is 17 residues long. V shed 4 bases, J shed 5 bases, and the junction held 15 bases outside the gene matches. Germline V gene lookup returns CDR1 SQVTM and CDR2 ANQGSEA. The DNA of the CDR3 is TGCAGCGTTGGGTCGAGCGGGAGGCCCCCTTCTAACAATGAGCAGTTCTTC. Its protein product is CSVGSSGRPPSNNEQFF.